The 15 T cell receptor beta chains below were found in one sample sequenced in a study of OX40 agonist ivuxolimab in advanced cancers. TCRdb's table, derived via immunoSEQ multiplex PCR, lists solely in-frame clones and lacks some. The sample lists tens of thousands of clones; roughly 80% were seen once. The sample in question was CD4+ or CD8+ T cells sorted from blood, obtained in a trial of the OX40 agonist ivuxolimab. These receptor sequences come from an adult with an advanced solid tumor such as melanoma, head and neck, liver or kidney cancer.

The CDR3 here is CASSAARGAGNTIYF. The CDR3 DNA reads TGTGCCAGCAGCGCTGCCAGGGGTGCTGGAAACACCATATATTTT. The chain is built from TRBV9 and TRBJ1-3, with a possible D match to TRBD1 (6 bases). The length of the CDR3 is 15 residues. The V gene's germline CDR1 is SGDLS and CDR2 YYNGEE. The ends were cut back, 3 bases at V and 2 bases at J, with 12 bases in the middle.

For the CDR3, the DNA is TGTGCCAGCAGCGCCGGACAGGGGTCCTACAATGAGCAGTTCTTC. Translated: CASSAGQGSYNEQFF. V is TRBV9 and J is TRBJ2-1; TRBD1 aligns across 9 bases. Unmatched junction bases numbered 2, after V lost 3 bases and J lost 1 base. Germline V CDR1 and CDR2: SGDLS, YYNGEE. This CDR3 has 15 amino acids.

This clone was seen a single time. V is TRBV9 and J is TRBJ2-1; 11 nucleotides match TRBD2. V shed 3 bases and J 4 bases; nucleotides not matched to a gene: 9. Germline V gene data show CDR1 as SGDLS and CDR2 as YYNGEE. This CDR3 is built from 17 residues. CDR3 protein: CASSASSGTSGYNEQFF. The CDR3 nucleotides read TGTGCCAGCAGCGCCTCCTCCGGGACTAGCGGATACAATGAGCAGTTCTTC.

As DNA, the CDR3 is TGTGCCAGCAGGGCGGGGCACGAGCAGTACTTC. It translates to CASRAGHEQYF. J is TRBJ2-7 and V is TRBV5-4, with D possibly TRBD2 on 6 matching bases. The germline V and J ends were trimmed by 5 bases and 5 bases, with 8 bases remaining between them. The germline V gene has CDR1 SGHNT and CDR2 YYREEE (reference sequence). The CDR3 totals 11 residues.

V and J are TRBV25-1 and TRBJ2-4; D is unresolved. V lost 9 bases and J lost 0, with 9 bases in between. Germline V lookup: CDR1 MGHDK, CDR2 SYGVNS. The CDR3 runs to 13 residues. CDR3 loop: CARMTRAKNIQYF. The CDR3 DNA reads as TGTGCCAGGATGACAAGAGCCAAAAACATTCAGTACTTC.

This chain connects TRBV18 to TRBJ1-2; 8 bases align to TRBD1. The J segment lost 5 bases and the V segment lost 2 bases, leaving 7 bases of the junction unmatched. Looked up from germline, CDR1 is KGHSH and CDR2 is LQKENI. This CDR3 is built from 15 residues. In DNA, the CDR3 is TGTGCCAGCTCACCATCCGCAGGGGGCGGTTATGGCTACACCTTC. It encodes CASSPSAGGGYGYTF.

For the CDR3, the DNA is TGTGCCAGCAGCCCTCTTGTGGCGAATGAGCAGTTCTTC. This sequence encodes CASSPLVANEQFF. The chain carries TRBV7-3 and TRBJ2-1; D unresolved. Between the trimmed V and J ends, which lost 5 bases and 7 bases, there was a span of 12 bases. This CDR3 comprises 13 residues. The germline CDR1 and CDR2 sequences are SGHTA and FQGTGA.

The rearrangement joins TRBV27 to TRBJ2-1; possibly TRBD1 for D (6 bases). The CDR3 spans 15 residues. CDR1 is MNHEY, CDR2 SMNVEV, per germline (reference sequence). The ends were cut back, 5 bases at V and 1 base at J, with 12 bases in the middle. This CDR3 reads CASSHPQGSYNEQFF. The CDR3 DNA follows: TGTGCCAGCAGTCATCCACAGGGTTCCTACAATGAGCAGTTCTTC.

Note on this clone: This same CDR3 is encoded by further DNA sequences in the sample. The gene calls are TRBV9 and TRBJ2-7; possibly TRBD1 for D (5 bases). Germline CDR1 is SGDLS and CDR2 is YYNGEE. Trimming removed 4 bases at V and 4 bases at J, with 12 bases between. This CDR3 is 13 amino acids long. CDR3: CASSPQGAYEQYF. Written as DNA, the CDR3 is TGTGCCAGCAGCCCGCAAGGGGCATACGAGCAGTACTTC.

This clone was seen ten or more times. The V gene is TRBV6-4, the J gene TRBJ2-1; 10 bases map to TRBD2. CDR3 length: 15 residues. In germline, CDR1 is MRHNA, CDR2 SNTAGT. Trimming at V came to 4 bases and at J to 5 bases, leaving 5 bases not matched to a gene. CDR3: CASSVGAGGNNEQFF. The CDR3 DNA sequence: TGTGCCAGCAGTGTAGGAGCGGGGGGGAACAATGAGCAGTTCTTC.

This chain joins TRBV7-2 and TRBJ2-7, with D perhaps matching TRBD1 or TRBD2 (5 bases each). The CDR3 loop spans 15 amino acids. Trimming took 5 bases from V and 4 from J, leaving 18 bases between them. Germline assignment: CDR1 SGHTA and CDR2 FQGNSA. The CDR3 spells CASSQPPGTSYEQYF. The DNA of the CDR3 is TGTGCCAGCAGCCAACCGCCCGGGACCTCTTACGAGCAGTACTTC.

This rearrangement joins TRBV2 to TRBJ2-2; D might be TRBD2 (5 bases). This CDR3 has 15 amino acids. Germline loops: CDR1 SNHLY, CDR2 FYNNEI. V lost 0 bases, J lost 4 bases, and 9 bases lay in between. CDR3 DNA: TGTGCCAGCAGTGAAGCGCTGCGGGCCACCGGGGAGCTGTTTTTT. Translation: CASSEALRATGELFF.

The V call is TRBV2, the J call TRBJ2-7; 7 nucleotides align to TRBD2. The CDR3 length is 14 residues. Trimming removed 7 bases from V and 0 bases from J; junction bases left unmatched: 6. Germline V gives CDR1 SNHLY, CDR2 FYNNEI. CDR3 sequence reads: CASIGLADSYEQYF. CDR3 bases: TGTGCCAGCATCGGTCTAGCGGACTCCTACGAGCAGTACTTC.

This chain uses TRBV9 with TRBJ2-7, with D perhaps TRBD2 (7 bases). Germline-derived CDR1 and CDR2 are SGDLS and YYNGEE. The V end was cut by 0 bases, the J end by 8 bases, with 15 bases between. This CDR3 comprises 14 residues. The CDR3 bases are TGTGCCAGCAGCGTAGACGGGGGGCCGAGCAAGCAGTACTTC. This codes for CASSVDGGPSKQYF.

In nucleotides, the CDR3 is TGTGCCAGCAGTAGACAGGGGGCTGGTGGTACGCAGTATTTT. The encoded protein is CASSRQGAGGTQYF. The chain carries TRBV2 and TRBJ2-3; 10 nucleotides align to TRBD1. With V trimmed by 5 bases and J by 8 bases, 7 bases remained unmatched. Per germline, CDR1 SNHLY and CDR2 FYNNEI. CDR3 size: 14 residues.